This TCR beta chain was sequenced for a study of T-cell memory formation after mild COVID-19. Comment on this clonotype: The antigen is unknown.

Study observations and caveats: Clones that shrank (day 15 to 85) were balanced CD4/CD8, whereas later expanders leaned CD4+.

The CDR3 covers 15 residues. Trimming took off 3 bases at V and 2 bases at J, with 16 bases between the two ends. CDR1 and CDR2 from the germline V gene are DFQATT and SNEGSKA (reference sequence). Using its own MiXCR run on the 5' RACE reads, TCRdb lists one record per CDR3 protein. The sample holds 190,000 or so distinct CDR3 sequences, about 27% seen once. Material: PBMCs or a T cell subset sorted from them (not recorded which). This TCR was recovered from an adult woman who had mild COVID-19 (a few samples of this study predate the infection). Cell type and time point are not known. This chain uses TRBV20-1 with TRBJ2-5; D is ambiguous. CDR3 in amino acids: CSASPLGRLQETQYF. CDR3 DNA sequence: TGCAGTGCTAGCCCCCTTGGACGGTTGCAAGAGACCCAGTACTTC.